This T cell receptor (beta chain) was identified in a study of cytomegalovirus exposure and HLA in healthy donors. Whole-study findings and limits: By a later analysis, the bulk of CMV-associated TCR beta chains appeared HLA-restricted. V- and J-gene trimming of TCR beta was linked (in a later analysis) to a missense DCLRE1C variant. Analyses of presence/absence relied on an assumption of roughly uniform sequencing depth across donors. Most likely, a cluster of highly shared sequence variants arose as a sequencing artifact.

The PCR ran on 60 Vbeta and 13 Jbeta primers. Profiled with immunoSEQ multiplex PCR; TCRdb holds only in-frame clones, not every one. The sample gives around 99,000 clones, around three quarters of which show up once; roughly 3.9% is in the top ten. The CDR3 is 14 residues long. Germline V gene data show CDR1 as SGHAT and CDR2 as FQNNGV. Trimming removed 1 base from V and 8 bases from J, with 14 bases in between. This clone occurred a few times. Its antigen is currently unknown. This TCR was recovered from a male donor in good health and CMV-seronegative. Material: PBMCs. V usage is TRBV11-2 and J usage is TRBJ1-2, with D possibly being TRBD1 (6 bases). The DNA of the CDR3 is TGTGCCAGCAGCTTAGGGGGGCGAGTATCGGGCTACACCTTC. Its translation: CASSLGGRVSGYTF.